The sample holds a few counts of the clone carrying this TCR beta chain. This entry belongs to a study of T cell changes during pregnancy in multiple sclerosis. Libraries were prepared by immunoSEQ multiplex PCR; TCRdb keeps only in-frame clonotypes and omits some of them. This sample has fewer than 85,000 clones; 85% to 95% occur once, and the top ten carry approximately 2.8%. This CDR3 is built from 13 residues. The V and J ends lost 5 bases and 10 bases respectively, with 12 bases between them. Germline CDR1 SEHNR, CDR2 FQNEAQ (reference sequence). This TCR was recovered from a female donor in good health, enrolled as a control in a pregnancy study. The specimen was peripheral blood, collected in the third trimester of pregnancy. V gene TRBV7-9 combines with J gene TRBJ1-6, with TRBD1 as a possible D gene (5 bases). This CDR3 reads CASSLQGYSPLHF. CDR3 coding DNA: TGTGCCAGCAGCCTCCAGGGTTACTCACCCCTCCACTTT.